This T cell receptor beta chain was sequenced for a study of radiotherapy plus CTLA-4 blockade in lung cancer. This clone was detected once. Its antigen is unidentified. Data came from immunoSEQ multiplex PCR; TCRdb stores just in-frame clones and leaves some out. Among some 67,000 clones, roughly four fifths were seen once, and the ten largest hold more than 15%. Regarding the study as a whole: Among reported predictors of response, early blood T cell clone dynamics with interferon-beta performed best. Expansion of tumor-derived TCR clones was observed in blood after radiotherapy plus ipilimumab.

With V trimmed by 5 bases and J by 3 bases, 5 bases remained unmatched. CDR3 length: 15 residues. CDR1 SGHNT and CDR2 YENEEA come from the germline V gene. CTLA-4 blockade using ipilimumab, together with focal radiation, was received by patients with chemo-refractory metastatic non-small-cell lung cancer. The input for sequencing was peripheral blood, taken from a patient treated with radiotherapy plus ipilimumab. The source of this sequence is a human donor with non-small cell lung cancer whose response to radiotherapy plus ipilimumab could not be evaluated. Some clones in this sample may be carry-over from other donors' samples. The chain has TRBV11-3 and TRBJ2-2, with TRBD1 identical over 8 bases. This chain's CDR3 is CASSPGQGYTGELFF. CDR3 coding DNA: TGTGCCAGCAGCCCTGGACAGGGCTACACCGGGGAGCTGTTTTTT. The full variable domain, in which reference TRBV11-3 and TRBJ2-2 provide the parts outside the CDR3, is EAGVVQSPRYKIIEKKQPVAFWCNPISGHNTLYWYLQNLGQGPELLIRYENEEAVDDSQLPKDRFSAERLKGVDSTLKIQPAELGDSAVYLCASSPGQGYTGELFFGEGSRLTVL.